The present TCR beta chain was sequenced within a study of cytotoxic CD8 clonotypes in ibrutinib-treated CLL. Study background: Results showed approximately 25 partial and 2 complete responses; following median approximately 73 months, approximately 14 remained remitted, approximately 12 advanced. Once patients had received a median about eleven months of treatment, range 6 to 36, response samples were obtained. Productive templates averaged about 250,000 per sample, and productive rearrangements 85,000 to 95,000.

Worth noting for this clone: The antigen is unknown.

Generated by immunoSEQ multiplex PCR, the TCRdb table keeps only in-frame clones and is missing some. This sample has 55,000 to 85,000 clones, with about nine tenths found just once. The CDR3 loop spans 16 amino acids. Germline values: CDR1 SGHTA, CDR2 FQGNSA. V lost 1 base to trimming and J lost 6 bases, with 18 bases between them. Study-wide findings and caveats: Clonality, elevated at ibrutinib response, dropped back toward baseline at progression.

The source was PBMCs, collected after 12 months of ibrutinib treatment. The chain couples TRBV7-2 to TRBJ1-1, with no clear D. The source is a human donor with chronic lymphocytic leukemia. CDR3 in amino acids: CASSLDRSVMISEAFF. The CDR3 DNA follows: TGTGCCAGCAGCTTAGATCGCTCGGTTATGATATCTGAAGCTTTCTTT. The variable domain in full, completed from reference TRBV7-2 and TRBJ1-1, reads GAGVSQSPSNKVTEKGKDVELRCDPISGHTALYWYRQSLGQGLEFLIYFQGNSAPDKSGLPSDRFSAERTGGSVSTLTIQRTQQEDSAVYLCASSLDRSVMISEAFFGQGTRLTVV.